A single sample is the source of the 25 T cell receptor beta chains below, sequenced in a study of blood T cell repertoires in COVID-19. Data came from immunoSEQ multiplex PCR; TCRdb stores just in-frame clones and leaves some out. Of 150,000 to 200,000 clones listed, about 89% are singletons. The sequencing sample was made of peripheral blood. The receptors here all came from a man between 65 and 85 years old with acute or convalescent COVID-19.

The genes are TRBV9 and TRBJ2-3; perhaps TRBD2 as D (5 bases). There are 14 residues in the CDR3. V dropped 0 bases and J dropped 4 bases, with 9 bases sitting between them. CDR1 SGDLS and CDR2 YYNGEE come from the germline V gene. CDR3 region: CASSVGPGSDTQYF. The CDR3, as DNA: TGTGCCAGCAGCGTAGGCCCGGGGTCAGATACGCAGTATTTT.

The genes are TRBV5-1 and TRBJ1-2; D is unresolved. V was shortened by 4 bases and J by 0 bases, with 19 bases between the two germline ends. The CDR3 has 17 amino acids. Germline CDR1 SGHRS, CDR2 YFSETQ. CDR3 protein: CASSPTFGALTNYGYTF. DNA of the CDR3: TGCGCCAGCAGCCCCACCTTCGGCGCACTAACTAACTATGGCTACACCTTC.

CDR3 loop: CASSLGTGNNSPLHF. CDR3 DNA: TGCGCCAGCAGCTTGGGGACCGGGAACAATTCACCCCTCCACTTT. The chain is built from TRBV5-1 and TRBJ1-6; no reliable D call. This CDR3 contains 15 residues. In germline, CDR1 is SGHRS, CDR2 YFSETQ. Trimming shortened V by 0 bases and J by 7 bases, and 11 bases separated the two germline ends.

This clone came up once. The chain carries TRBV10-2 and TRBJ1-3; the match to TRBD1 covers 7 bases. This CDR3 is built from 14 residues. Germline V CDR1 and CDR2: WSHSY, SAAADI. Trimming took 9 bases from V and 2 from J; bases not matched to a gene: 7. The CDR3 loop is CASRQGRTGNTIYF. In DNA, the CDR3 is TGCGCCAGTAGACAGGGAAGGACTGGAAACACCATATATTTT.

CDR3 in DNA: TGTGCCAGCAGCCGGGGACTAGCGGGGAGCTCCTACAATGAGCAGTTCTTC. Protein: CASSRGLAGSSYNEQFF. V usage is TRBV6-4 and J usage is TRBJ2-1; 13 positions agree with TRBD2. V dropped 6 bases and J dropped 0; count of bases not matched to a gene: 5. Germline V lookup: CDR1 MRHNA, CDR2 SNTAGT. The CDR3 length is 17 residues.

The chain couples TRBV7-8 to TRBJ1-5; D unresolved. The CDR3 totals 15 residues. Between the trimmed V and J ends, which lost 1 base and 5 bases, there was a span of 12 bases. The germline CDR1 and CDR2 sequences are SGHVS and FQNEAQ. CDR3 loop: CASSLVPSVDQPQHF. The CDR3 nucleotides read TGTGCCAGCAGCTTAGTACCGTCGGTGGATCAGCCCCAGCATTTT.

The rearrangement uses TRBV9 and TRBJ2-7, with 9 nucleotides matching TRBD2. Germline CDR1 reads SGDLS; CDR2 reads YYNGEE. V shed 4 bases, J shed 3 bases, and the junction held 11 bases outside the gene matches. The CDR3 has 16 amino acids. As DNA, the CDR3 is TGTGCCAGCAGCCCCCGGGGGGCGGGAGGGAACTACGAGCAGTACTTC. This codes for CASSPRGAGGNYEQYF.

This clone was recorded only once. This chain links TRBV15 with TRBJ2-7; 9 bases are shared with TRBD1. The CDR3 sequence is 14 residues long. Germline V gene sequence: CDR1 LNHNV, CDR2 YYDKDF (reference sequence). The trim removed 3 bases at V and 5 bases at J, leaving 5 bases unmatched. Here the CDR3 DNA reads TGTGCCACCAGCAGCCGGACAGGGGAGGACGAGCAGTACTTC. This translates into CATSSRTGEDEQYF.

This clone occurred a few times. The CDR3 nucleotides read TGCAGCGTGGGACAGGTGAGGGGAAACATTCAGTACTTC. The encoded protein is CSVGQVRGNIQYF. The chain links TRBV29-1 to TRBJ2-4; 8 bases line up with TRBD1. CDR1 and CDR2 from the germline V gene are SQVTM and ANQGSEA. CDR3 length: 13 residues. J gave up 6 bases and V 6 bases, and 7 bases lay outside the gene matches. Combining the CDR3 with reference TRBV29-1 and TRBJ2-4 gives the whole variable domain SAVISQKPSRDICQRGTSLTIQCQVDSQVTMMFWYRQQPGQSLTLIATANQGSEATYESGFVIDKFPISRPNLTFSTLTVSNMSPEDSSIYLCSVGQVRGNIQYFGAGTRLSVL.

This clone was counted a few times. V is TRBV12-3 or TRBV12-4 and J is TRBJ1-1; the D gene is possibly TRBD1 (5 bases). Trimming left V 5 bases short and J 10 bases short, with 17 bases between. This CDR3 has 13 amino acids. CDR3 residues: CASSKGLLLRAFF. The CDR3 coding sequence is TGTGCCAGCAGTAAGGGACTCCTGCTCCGAGCTTTCTTT.

The chain carries TRBV4-3 and TRBJ1-1; D remains ambiguous. Per germline, CDR1 LGHNA and CDR2 YSLEER. This CDR3 is built from 14 residues. V lost 7 bases to trimming and J lost 3 bases, with 15 bases between them. The CDR3 sequence: CASTSQNGDTEAFF. DNA of the CDR3: TGCGCCAGCACCTCACAAAACGGGGACACTGAAGCTTTCTTT.

The chain recombines TRBV7-2 with TRBJ1-2; no definite D call. The CDR3 extends over 13 amino acids. Trimming left V 2 bases short and J 6 bases short, with 10 bases between. Germline assignment: CDR1 SGHTA and CDR2 FQGNSA. CDR3 sequence (DNA): TGTGCCAGCAGCTTAAGCCCGGGAGATGGCTACACCTTC. Translated: CASSLSPGDGYTF.

The chain couples TRBV7-9 to TRBJ2-5; TRBD1 is a possible D gene (6 bases). V lost 1 base and J lost 0, with 9 bases in between. The CDR3 runs 15 residues. Germline CDR1 reads SEHNR; CDR2 reads FQNEAQ (reference sequence). The CDR3 here is CASSLGTVNQETQYF. CDR3 in DNA: TGTGCCAGCAGCTTAGGGACAGTAAACCAAGAGACCCAGTACTTC.

The V and J genes are TRBV18 and TRBJ2-7; D is possibly TRBD1 (5 bases). The CDR3 consists of 13 residues. CDR1 is KGHSH and CDR2 is LQKENI in the germline V gene. Trimming pared 2 bases from V and 4 bases from J, leaving 9 bases between. The CDR3 loop reads CASSPGAPYEQYF. The DNA of the CDR3 is TGTGCCAGCTCACCAGGGGCACCTTACGAGCAGTACTTC.

With respect to this clone: This sample includes further DNA sequences coding for the same CDR3. The chain links TRBV18 to TRBJ1-2; D might be TRBD1 (6 bases). CDR3 length equals 14 residues. The V gene lost 0 bases and the J gene lost 4 bases, with 9 bases spanning the gap. Germline V gene data show CDR1 as KGHSH and CDR2 as LQKENI. The CDR3 DNA follows: TGTGCCAGCTCACCACCGAGCAGGGGCTATGGCTACACCTTC. Translated, it gives CASSPPSRGYGYTF.

The chain's CDR3 is CASSQAATNEKLFF. In DNA form, the CDR3 reads TGTGCCAGCAGCCAAGCTGCAACTAATGAAAAACTGTTTTTT. V gene TRBV14 combines with J gene TRBJ1-4; the D is unclear. V gave up 1 base and J gave up 0 bases, with 3 bases separating them. Per the germline V gene, CDR1 is SGHDN and CDR2 is FVKESK. This CDR3 has 14 amino acids.

The chain has TRBV10-3 and TRBJ1-2; D ambiguous. Germline V gene data show CDR1 as ENHRY and CDR2 as SYGVKD. The CDR3 sequence is 12 residues long. V lost 4 bases and J lost 6, with 9 bases in between. Written as DNA, the CDR3 is TGTGCCATCAGTGTCAGCGGGGATGGCTACACCTTC. Its translation: CAISVSGDGYTF.

The chain has TRBV6-2 or TRBV6-3 and TRBJ2-1; tentatively, D is TRBD1 (5 bases). Germline values: CDR1 MNHEY, CDR2 SVGEGT. V lost 5 bases and J 1 base, leaving 15 bases between the germline ends. The CDR3 totals 16 residues. CDR3 nucleotides: TGTGCCAGCAGTCCCCATGGCACAGGATCCTACAATGAGCAGTTCTTC. Its translation: CASSPHGTGSYNEQFF.

This sequence joins TRBV18 and TRBJ1-5, with D unclear. This CDR3 has 14 residues. Germline V lookup: CDR1 KGHSH, CDR2 LQKENI. V gave up 3 bases and J gave up 0 bases, with 6 bases separating them. DNA for the CDR3: TGTGCCAGCTCACCGGAGGGTAGCAATCAGCCCCAGCATTTT. It translates to CASSPEGSNQPQHF.

This clone showed up just once. This sequence joins TRBV28 and TRBJ1-3, with D perhaps TRBD1 (6 bases). Germline V gene data show CDR1 as MDHEN and CDR2 as SYDVKM. The length of the CDR3 is 16 residues. V was pared by 4 bases and J by 0 bases, with 13 bases between. In DNA form, the CDR3 reads TGTGCCAGCAGTTACGGGGGGGGCACCTCTGGAAACACCATATATTTT. Its translation: CASSYGGGTSGNTIYF. The full variable domain, rest sourced from reference TRBV28 and TRBJ1-3, is DVKVTQSSRYLVKRTGEKVFLECVQDMDHENMFWYRQDPGLGLRLIYFSYDVKMKEKGDIPEGYSVSREKKERFSLILESASTNQTSMYLCASSYGGGTSGNTIYFGEGSWLTVV.

This chain joins TRBV4-2 and TRBJ1-6; the D gene is possibly TRBD1 (6 bases). Trimming cost V 2 bases and J 9 bases, with 14 bases left between them. Germline CDR1 is LGHNA and CDR2 is YNFKEQ. CDR3 length: 15 amino acids. Here the CDR3 DNA reads TGTGCCAGCAGCCAAATAGGGGGAATGGGTTCACCCCTCCACTTT. It encodes CASSQIGGMGSPLHF.

This chain links TRBV5-4 with TRBJ1-2, with 7 positions matching TRBD1. Germline V gene sequence: CDR1 SGHNT, CDR2 YYREEE (reference sequence). This CDR3 has 14 amino acids. The V and J ends lost 4 bases and 1 base, in that order; junction bases with no gene match: 4. The CDR3 DNA follows: TGTGCCAGCAGCGGGGACAGCCTTAACTATGGCTACACCTTC. Its protein product is CASSGDSLNYGYTF.

The rearrangement joins TRBV5-1 to TRBJ2-3; D may be TRBD2 (5 bases). The ends were cut back, 0 bases at V and 5 bases at J, with 13 bases in the middle. The germline CDR1 and CDR2 sequences are SGHRS and YFSETQ. CDR3 length equals 15 residues. CDR3 region: CASSLGTGREDTQYF. DNA for the CDR3: TGCGCCAGCAGCTTGGGGACGGGAAGGGAAGATACGCAGTATTTT.

The genes are TRBV29-1 and TRBJ2-1; 7 bases agree with TRBD1. With V trimmed by 7 bases and J by 0 bases, 3 bases remained unmatched. The CDR3 is 13 amino acids. CDR1 is SQVTM and CDR2 is ANQGSEA in the germline V gene. CDR3 DNA: TGCAGCGCGGACAGGTCCTCCTACAATGAGCAGTTCTTC. Residues: CSADRSSYNEQFF.

The V gene is TRBV5-4, the J gene TRBJ2-5; weak D call: TRBD1 (5 bases). The length of the CDR3 is 13 residues. Germline V gives CDR1 SGHNT, CDR2 YYREEE (reference sequence). V lost 0 bases and J 4 bases, leaving 7 bases between the germline ends. The CDR3 loop is CASSLAGAETQYF. The CDR3 DNA sequence: TGTGCCAGCAGCTTGGCTGGGGCAGAGACCCAGTACTTC.